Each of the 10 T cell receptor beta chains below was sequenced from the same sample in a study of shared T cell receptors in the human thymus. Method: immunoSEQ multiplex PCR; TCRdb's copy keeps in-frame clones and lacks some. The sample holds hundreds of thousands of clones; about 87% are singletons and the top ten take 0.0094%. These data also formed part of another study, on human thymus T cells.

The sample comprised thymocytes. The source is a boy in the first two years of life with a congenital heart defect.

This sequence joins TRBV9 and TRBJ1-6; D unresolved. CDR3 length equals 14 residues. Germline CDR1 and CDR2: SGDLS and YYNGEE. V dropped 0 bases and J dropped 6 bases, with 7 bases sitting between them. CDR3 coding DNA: TGTGCCAGCAGCGTAGGCAGAATTAATTCACCCCTCCACTTT. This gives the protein CASSVGRINSPLHF.

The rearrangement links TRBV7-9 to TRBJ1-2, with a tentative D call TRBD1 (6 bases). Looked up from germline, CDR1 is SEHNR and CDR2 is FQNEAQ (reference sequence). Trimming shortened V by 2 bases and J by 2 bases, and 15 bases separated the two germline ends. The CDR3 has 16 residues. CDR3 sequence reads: CASSLHATGRNYGYTF. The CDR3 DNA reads TGTGCCAGCAGCTTACATGCGACAGGAAGGAACTATGGCTACACCTTC.

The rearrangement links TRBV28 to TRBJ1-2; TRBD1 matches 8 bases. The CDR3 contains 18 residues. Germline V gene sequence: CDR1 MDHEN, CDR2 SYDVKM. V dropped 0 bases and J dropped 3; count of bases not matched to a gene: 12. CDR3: CASSLWYPQGAHHYGYTF. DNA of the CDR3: TGTGCCAGCAGTTTATGGTACCCGCAGGGGGCGCATCACTATGGCTACACCTTC.

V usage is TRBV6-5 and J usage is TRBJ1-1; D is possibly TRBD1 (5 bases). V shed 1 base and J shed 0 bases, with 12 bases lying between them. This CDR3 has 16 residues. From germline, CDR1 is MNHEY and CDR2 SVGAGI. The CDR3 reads CASSYWRGGVNTEAFF. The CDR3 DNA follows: TGTGCCAGCAGTTACTGGCGTGGAGGGGTGAACACTGAAGCTTTCTTT.

CDR3 nucleotides: TGTGCCACACTACAGGGTACTATTATGAACTATGGCTACACCTTC. Amino acid sequence: CATLQGTIMNYGYTF. The rearrangement links TRBV6-1 to TRBJ1-2, with D maybe TRBD1 (6 bases). Germline values: CDR1 MNHNS, CDR2 SASEGT. This CDR3 has 15 amino acids. V lost 10 bases and J lost 2, with 20 bases in between.

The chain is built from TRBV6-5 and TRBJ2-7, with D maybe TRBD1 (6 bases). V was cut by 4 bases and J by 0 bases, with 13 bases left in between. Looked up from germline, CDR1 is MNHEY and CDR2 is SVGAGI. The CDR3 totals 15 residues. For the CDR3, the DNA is TGTGCCAGCAGTTCAGGACAGCGAACCTCCTACGAGCAGTACTTC. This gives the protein CASSSGQRTSYEQYF.

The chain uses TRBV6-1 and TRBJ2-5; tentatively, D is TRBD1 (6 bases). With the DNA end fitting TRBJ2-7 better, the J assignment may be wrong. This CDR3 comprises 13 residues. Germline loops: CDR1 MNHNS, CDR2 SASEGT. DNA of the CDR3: TGTGCCAGCAGTGCCGGACAGCCCTACGAGCAGTACTTC. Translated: CASSAGQPYEQYF.

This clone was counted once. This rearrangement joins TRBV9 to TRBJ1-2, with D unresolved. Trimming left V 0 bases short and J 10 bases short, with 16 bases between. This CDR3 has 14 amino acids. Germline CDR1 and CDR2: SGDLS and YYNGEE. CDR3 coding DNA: TGTGCCAGCAGCGTAGACTCCGGGAATAGGGACTACACCTTC. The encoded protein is CASSVDSGNRDYTF.

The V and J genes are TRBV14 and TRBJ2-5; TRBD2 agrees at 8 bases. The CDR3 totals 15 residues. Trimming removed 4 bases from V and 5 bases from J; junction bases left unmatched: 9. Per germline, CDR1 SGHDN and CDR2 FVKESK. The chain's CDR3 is CASSRLRTSQETQYF. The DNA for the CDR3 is TGTGCCAGCAGCCGACTTAGGACTAGCCAGGAGACCCAGTACTTC. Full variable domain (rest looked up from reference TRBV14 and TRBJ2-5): EAGVTQFPSHSVIEKGQTVTLRCDPISGHDNLYWYRRVMGKEIKFLLHFVKESKQDESGMPNNRFLAERTGGTYSTLKVQPAELEDSGVYFCASSRLRTSQETQYFGPGTRLLVL.

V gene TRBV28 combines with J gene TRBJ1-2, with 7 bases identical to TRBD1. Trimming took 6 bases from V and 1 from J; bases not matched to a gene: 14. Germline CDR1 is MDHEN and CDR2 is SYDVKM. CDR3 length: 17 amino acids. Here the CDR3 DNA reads TGTGCCAGCAGGTCCCTTTGGGGACAGATTGTTAACTATGGCTACACCTTC. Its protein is CASRSLWGQIVNYGYTF.